This is a list of T cell receptor beta chains from one sample in a study of blood T cells in healthy people across ages. TCRdb itself ran the 5' RACE reads through MiXCR, one entry per CDR3 protein. The sample lists some 750,000 distinct CDR3 sequences, 20% to 25% seen once, with 20% to 25% in the top ten. The specimen sequenced was blood. These receptors were collected from a man in his sixties or seventies in good health. Each CDR3 is given with its conserved first and last residue. Each record gives: V gene, CDR3 length, J gene, clone size, D gene, CDR3 DNA, CDR3 protein. D genes are given only for firm matches. Clone size is not always given. Where it is, it says once, few, many or a class for expanded clones.

v_call: TRBV5-1
cdr3_length: 15
j_call: TRBJ1-3
clone_size: NA
d_call: NA
cdr3_nt: TGCGCCAGCAGCTGGGGCCAGTCGCAAGGAAACACCATATATTTT
cdr3_aa: CASSWGQSQGNTIYF

v_call: TRBV6-6
cdr3_length: 16
j_call: TRBJ1-2
clone_size: few
d_call: NA
cdr3_nt: TGTGCCAGCACCAACCAAATATCCGGAAACTCCTATGGCTACACCTTC
cdr3_aa: CASTNQISGNSYGYTF

v_call: TRBV20-1
cdr3_length: 12
j_call: TRBJ2-1
clone_size: few
d_call: NA
cdr3_nt: TGCAGTGCCATCACGGGGCTAGCGGAGCAGTTCTTC
cdr3_aa: CSAITGLAEQFF

v_call: TRBV27
cdr3_length: 14
j_call: TRBJ1-6
clone_size: NA
d_call: NA
cdr3_nt: TGTGCCAGCAGTTTGGCGAACTATAATTCACCCCTCCACTTT
cdr3_aa: CASSLANYNSPLHF

v_call: TRBV20-1
cdr3_length: 13
j_call: TRBJ1-5
clone_size: NA
d_call: NA
cdr3_nt: TGCAGTGCTAGAAAGCAGAGCAATCAGCCCCAGCATTTT
cdr3_aa: CSARKQSNQPQHF

v_call: TRBV6-1
cdr3_length: 15
j_call: TRBJ2-2
clone_size: few
d_call: NA
cdr3_nt: TGTGCCAGCCGTTGGACATCCAGGAACACCGGGGAGCTGTTTTTT
cdr3_aa: CASRWTSRNTGELFF

v_call: TRBV27
cdr3_length: 13
j_call: TRBJ2-5
clone_size: NA
d_call: NA
cdr3_nt: TGTGCCAACAGTCTCTATACACAAGAGACCCAGTACTTC
cdr3_aa: CANSLYTQETQYF

v_call: TRBV12-3/TRBV12-4
cdr3_length: 14
j_call: TRBJ2-3
clone_size: once
d_call: NA
cdr3_nt: TGTGTCAGCAGTTTCCTGCGGAGCGCAGATACGCAGTATTTT
cdr3_aa: CVSSFLRSADTQYF

v_call: TRBV6-5
cdr3_length: 16
j_call: TRBJ2-3
clone_size: NA
d_call: NA
cdr3_nt: TGTGCCAGCAGTTACTCGAAGGGGACCCCATTGGATACGCAGTATTTT
cdr3_aa: CASSYSKGTPLDTQYF

v_call: TRBV20-1
cdr3_length: 14
j_call: TRBJ2-7
clone_size: NA
d_call: TRBD1
cdr3_nt: TGCAGTGCTAGCGGGACAGGGATCTCCTACGAGCAGTACTTC
cdr3_aa: CSASGTGISYEQYF

v_call: TRBV10-3
cdr3_length: 17
j_call: TRBJ1-2
clone_size: few
d_call: TRBD1
cdr3_nt: TGTGCCATCAGTGAGCTAACCTGGGGCCAGGGGGATGGAGGCTACACCTTC
cdr3_aa: CAISELTWGQGDGGYTF

v_call: TRBV20-1
cdr3_length: 14
j_call: TRBJ1-6
clone_size: few
d_call: NA
cdr3_nt: TGCAGTGCTCCCGACAGGAACAAAAATTCACCCCTCCACTTT
cdr3_aa: CSAPDRNKNSPLHF

v_call: TRBV3-1
cdr3_length: 16
j_call: TRBJ2-6
clone_size: NA
d_call: NA
cdr3_nt: TGTGCCAGCAGCCAAGAGGGATGGTCTGGGGCCAACGTCCTGACTTTC
cdr3_aa: CASSQEGWSGANVLTF

v_call: TRBV29-1
cdr3_length: 13
j_call: TRBJ2-5
clone_size: few
d_call: NA
cdr3_nt: TGCAGCGTCGCTCCGAGGGATGTGGAGACCCAGTACTTC
cdr3_aa: CSVAPRDVETQYF

v_call: TRBV5-5
cdr3_length: 16
j_call: TRBJ2-3
clone_size: NA
d_call: TRBD2
cdr3_nt: TGTGCCAGCAGCATTACTAGCGGGGGGACCACAGATACGCAGTATTTT
cdr3_aa: CASSITSGGTTDTQYF

v_call: TRBV6-4
cdr3_length: 16
j_call: TRBJ2-1
clone_size: few
d_call: TRBD2
cdr3_nt: TGTGCCAGCAGTACCTCCGGGACTAGCGGATACAATGAGCAGTTCTTC
cdr3_aa: CASSTSGTSGYNEQFF

v_call: TRBV6-1
cdr3_length: 14
j_call: TRBJ2-7
clone_size: few
d_call: NA
cdr3_nt: TGTGCCAGCAGTGCCGGGCTACAACGGTACGAGCAGTACTTC
cdr3_aa: CASSAGLQRYEQYF

v_call: TRBV7-2
cdr3_length: 12
j_call: TRBJ2-1
clone_size: few
d_call: NA
cdr3_nt: TGTGCCAGCAGCCCCGCTTTAATACGAGGGTACTTC
cdr3_aa: CASSPALIRGYF

v_call: TRBV9
cdr3_length: 14
j_call: TRBJ1-2
clone_size: NA
d_call: NA
cdr3_nt: TGTGTCAGCAGCGTAGTCCCGGGAGGAAAGGGCTACACCTTC
cdr3_aa: CVSSVVPGGKGYTF

v_call: TRBV29-1
cdr3_length: 11
j_call: TRBJ1-2
clone_size: few
d_call: NA
cdr3_nt: TGCAGCGTTGTGACATCCGATGGCTACACCTTC
cdr3_aa: CSVVTSDGYTF

v_call: TRBV20-1
cdr3_length: 14
j_call: TRBJ1-1
clone_size: NA
d_call: NA
cdr3_nt: TGCAGTGCCAAAATTCGACCGACGAACACTGAAGCTTTCTTT
cdr3_aa: CSAKIRPTNTEAFF

v_call: TRBV12-3/TRBV12-4
cdr3_length: 15
j_call: TRBJ2-3
clone_size: NA
d_call: TRBD2
cdr3_nt: TGTGCCAGCAGCCGTAGGACTAGCGGTACCCATACGCAGTATTTT
cdr3_aa: CASSRRTSGTHTQYF

v_call: TRBV6-1
cdr3_length: 13
j_call: TRBJ2-3
clone_size: NA
d_call: TRBD2
cdr3_nt: TGTGCCTCACTAGCGGGGAACACAGATACGCAGTATTTT
cdr3_aa: CASLAGNTDTQYF

v_call: TRBV24-1
cdr3_length: 16
j_call: TRBJ2-2
clone_size: few
d_call: TRBD1
cdr3_nt: TGTGCCACCAGTGATCCCGACAGGGCGGGCACCGGGGAGCTGTTTTTT
cdr3_aa: CATSDPDRAGTGELFF

v_call: TRBV3-1
cdr3_length: 15
j_call: TRBJ1-2
clone_size: NA
d_call: NA
cdr3_nt: TGTGCCAGCAGCCAAACCGAGGACAGCTCCTATGGCTACACCTTC
cdr3_aa: CASSQTEDSSYGYTF

v_call: TRBV5-1
cdr3_length: 15
j_call: TRBJ1-1
clone_size: NA
d_call: NA
cdr3_nt: TGCGCCAGCAGCGGGATTGGGGAGGTGAACACTGAAGCTTTCTTT
cdr3_aa: CASSGIGEVNTEAFF

v_call: TRBV6-4
cdr3_length: 14
j_call: TRBJ2-1
clone_size: few
d_call: TRBD1
cdr3_nt: TGTGCCAGCAGTGTTGGGGACAGGGGGTATGAGCAGTTCTTC
cdr3_aa: CASSVGDRGYEQFF

v_call: TRBV6-1
cdr3_length: 15
j_call: TRBJ2-1
clone_size: NA
d_call: NA
cdr3_nt: TGTGCCAGCGGATGGACCAGCGGTTCGCACAATGAGCGGTTCTTC
cdr3_aa: CASGWTSGSHNERFF

v_call: TRBV6-5
cdr3_length: 15
j_call: TRBJ1-1
clone_size: few
d_call: NA
cdr3_nt: TGTGCCAGCAGTTACGCACGGGACGGGAACACTGAAGCTTTCTTT
cdr3_aa: CASSYARDGNTEAFF

v_call: TRBV5-1
cdr3_length: 14
j_call: TRBJ1-4
clone_size: NA
d_call: NA
cdr3_nt: TGCGCCAGCAGCCCACACGGCGGGGATGAAAAACTGTTTTTT
cdr3_aa: CASSPHGGDEKLFF

v_call: TRBV28
cdr3_length: 12
j_call: TRBJ2-1
clone_size: NA
d_call: NA
cdr3_nt: TGTGCCAGCGGGTTAGCGGTCCGGGAGCAGTTCTTC
cdr3_aa: CASGLAVREQFF

v_call: TRBV7-8
cdr3_length: 14
j_call: TRBJ1-4
clone_size: many
d_call: NA
cdr3_nt: TGTGCCAGCAGCTTCGGAGCAACTAATGAAAAACTGTTTTTT
cdr3_aa: CASSFGATNEKLFF

v_call: TRBV30
cdr3_length: 14
j_call: TRBJ1-1
clone_size: NA
d_call: NA
cdr3_nt: TGTGCCTGGAGAGAAGCCACAGGGTGGACTGAAGCTTTCTTT
cdr3_aa: CAWREATGWTEAFF

v_call: TRBV2
cdr3_length: 13
j_call: TRBJ2-5
clone_size: many
d_call: NA
cdr3_nt: TGTGCCAGCATCTCCACAGGGAGGGAGACCCAGTACTTC
cdr3_aa: CASISTGRETQYF

v_call: TRBV7-9
cdr3_length: 14
j_call: TRBJ2-3
clone_size: NA
d_call: NA
cdr3_nt: TGTGCCAGCAGCCGGACCCTCAGCACAGATACGCAGTATTTT
cdr3_aa: CASSRTLSTDTQYF

v_call: TRBV5-4
cdr3_length: 16
j_call: TRBJ2-3
clone_size: few
d_call: TRBD2
cdr3_nt: TGTGCCAGCAGCCCCCGGGGCGGGGGGAACACAGATACGCAGTATTTT
cdr3_aa: CASSPRGGGNTDTQYF

v_call: TRBV4-1
cdr3_length: 16
j_call: TRBJ2-3
clone_size: few
d_call: NA
cdr3_nt: TGCGCCAGCAGCCCAGGGGTCGGGGGGCAGACAGATACGCAGTATTTT
cdr3_aa: CASSPGVGGQTDTQYF

v_call: TRBV20-1
cdr3_length: 13
j_call: TRBJ1-4
clone_size: few
d_call: TRBD1
cdr3_nt: TGCAGTGCTATCGAGGACAGGAATGAAAAACTGTTTTTT
cdr3_aa: CSAIEDRNEKLFF

v_call: TRBV12-3/TRBV12-4
cdr3_length: 14
j_call: TRBJ1-4
clone_size: few
d_call: NA
cdr3_nt: TGTGCCAGCAGCCGGGGGTCTGGGGTTGAAAAACTGTTTTTT
cdr3_aa: CASSRGSGVEKLFF

v_call: TRBV5-1
cdr3_length: 15
j_call: TRBJ1-2
clone_size: NA
d_call: TRBD1
cdr3_nt: TGCGCCAGCAGCCCGACAGGGAATCGCGCCTATGGCTACACCTTC
cdr3_aa: CASSPTGNRAYGYTF

v_call: TRBV6-5
cdr3_length: 15
j_call: TRBJ1-3
clone_size: NA
d_call: NA
cdr3_nt: TGTGCCAGCAGTTCGCCAGGGTCTTTTAGAAACACCATATATTTT
cdr3_aa: CASSSPGSFRNTIYF

v_call: TRBV30
cdr3_length: 14
j_call: TRBJ1-3
clone_size: few
d_call: NA
cdr3_nt: TGTGCCTGGAGCAAACAGGACTCTGGAAACACCATATATTTT
cdr3_aa: CAWSKQDSGNTIYF

v_call: TRBV5-1
cdr3_length: 14
j_call: TRBJ2-3
clone_size: NA
d_call: TRBD2
cdr3_nt: TGCGCCAGCAGCTCTAGCGGGGAGAAAGGTACGCAGTATTTT
cdr3_aa: CASSSSGEKGTQYF

v_call: TRBV12-3/TRBV12-4
cdr3_length: 15
j_call: TRBJ1-1
clone_size: NA
d_call: NA
cdr3_nt: TGTGCCAGCAGTTTAGCTCACAGGAGGGACACTGAAGCTTTCTTT
cdr3_aa: CASSLAHRRDTEAFF

v_call: TRBV28
cdr3_length: 14
j_call: TRBJ2-3
clone_size: few
d_call: TRBD2
cdr3_nt: TGTGCCAGCAGTTTCCCACTAGCGTCTGATACGCAGTATTTT
cdr3_aa: CASSFPLASDTQYF

v_call: TRBV3-1
cdr3_length: 14
j_call: TRBJ1-2
clone_size: few
d_call: NA
cdr3_nt: TGTGCCAGCAGCCAAATTCCTAGGGGAACGAGCTACACCTTC
cdr3_aa: CASSQIPRGTSYTF

v_call: TRBV7-2
cdr3_length: 17
j_call: TRBJ2-1
clone_size: NA
d_call: NA
cdr3_nt: TGTGCCAGCAGCTTAGGGCCCGGGACTGGGAAAGTTAATGAGCAGCTCTTC
cdr3_aa: CASSLGPGTGKVNEQLF

v_call: TRBV29-1
cdr3_length: 13
j_call: TRBJ2-5
clone_size: many
d_call: TRBD2
cdr3_nt: TGCAGCGTTGGGGGGGGATTACAAGAGACCCAGTACTTC
cdr3_aa: CSVGGGLQETQYF

v_call: TRBV20-1
cdr3_length: 16
j_call: TRBJ2-3
clone_size: few
d_call: NA
cdr3_nt: TGCAGTGCCCCCCCGACTTGGCGGATTAGCACAGATACGCAGTATTTT
cdr3_aa: CSAPPTWRISTDTQYF

v_call: TRBV5-1
cdr3_length: 15
j_call: TRBJ2-1
clone_size: few
d_call: NA
cdr3_nt: TGCGCCAGCAGCCGGCTTCCGCTTACCTACAATGAGCAGTTCTTC
cdr3_aa: CASSRLPLTYNEQFF

v_call: TRBV20-1
cdr3_length: 16
j_call: TRBJ2-2
clone_size: NA
d_call: TRBD1
cdr3_nt: TGCAGTGCTAGGGAGCGTAGGACAGGGCTCACCGGGGAGCTGTTTTTT
cdr3_aa: CSARERRTGLTGELFF

v_call: TRBV28
cdr3_length: 12
j_call: TRBJ2-7
clone_size: NA
d_call: NA
cdr3_nt: TGTGCCAGCACCGGGGGATATTACGAGCAGTACTTC
cdr3_aa: CASTGGYYEQYF